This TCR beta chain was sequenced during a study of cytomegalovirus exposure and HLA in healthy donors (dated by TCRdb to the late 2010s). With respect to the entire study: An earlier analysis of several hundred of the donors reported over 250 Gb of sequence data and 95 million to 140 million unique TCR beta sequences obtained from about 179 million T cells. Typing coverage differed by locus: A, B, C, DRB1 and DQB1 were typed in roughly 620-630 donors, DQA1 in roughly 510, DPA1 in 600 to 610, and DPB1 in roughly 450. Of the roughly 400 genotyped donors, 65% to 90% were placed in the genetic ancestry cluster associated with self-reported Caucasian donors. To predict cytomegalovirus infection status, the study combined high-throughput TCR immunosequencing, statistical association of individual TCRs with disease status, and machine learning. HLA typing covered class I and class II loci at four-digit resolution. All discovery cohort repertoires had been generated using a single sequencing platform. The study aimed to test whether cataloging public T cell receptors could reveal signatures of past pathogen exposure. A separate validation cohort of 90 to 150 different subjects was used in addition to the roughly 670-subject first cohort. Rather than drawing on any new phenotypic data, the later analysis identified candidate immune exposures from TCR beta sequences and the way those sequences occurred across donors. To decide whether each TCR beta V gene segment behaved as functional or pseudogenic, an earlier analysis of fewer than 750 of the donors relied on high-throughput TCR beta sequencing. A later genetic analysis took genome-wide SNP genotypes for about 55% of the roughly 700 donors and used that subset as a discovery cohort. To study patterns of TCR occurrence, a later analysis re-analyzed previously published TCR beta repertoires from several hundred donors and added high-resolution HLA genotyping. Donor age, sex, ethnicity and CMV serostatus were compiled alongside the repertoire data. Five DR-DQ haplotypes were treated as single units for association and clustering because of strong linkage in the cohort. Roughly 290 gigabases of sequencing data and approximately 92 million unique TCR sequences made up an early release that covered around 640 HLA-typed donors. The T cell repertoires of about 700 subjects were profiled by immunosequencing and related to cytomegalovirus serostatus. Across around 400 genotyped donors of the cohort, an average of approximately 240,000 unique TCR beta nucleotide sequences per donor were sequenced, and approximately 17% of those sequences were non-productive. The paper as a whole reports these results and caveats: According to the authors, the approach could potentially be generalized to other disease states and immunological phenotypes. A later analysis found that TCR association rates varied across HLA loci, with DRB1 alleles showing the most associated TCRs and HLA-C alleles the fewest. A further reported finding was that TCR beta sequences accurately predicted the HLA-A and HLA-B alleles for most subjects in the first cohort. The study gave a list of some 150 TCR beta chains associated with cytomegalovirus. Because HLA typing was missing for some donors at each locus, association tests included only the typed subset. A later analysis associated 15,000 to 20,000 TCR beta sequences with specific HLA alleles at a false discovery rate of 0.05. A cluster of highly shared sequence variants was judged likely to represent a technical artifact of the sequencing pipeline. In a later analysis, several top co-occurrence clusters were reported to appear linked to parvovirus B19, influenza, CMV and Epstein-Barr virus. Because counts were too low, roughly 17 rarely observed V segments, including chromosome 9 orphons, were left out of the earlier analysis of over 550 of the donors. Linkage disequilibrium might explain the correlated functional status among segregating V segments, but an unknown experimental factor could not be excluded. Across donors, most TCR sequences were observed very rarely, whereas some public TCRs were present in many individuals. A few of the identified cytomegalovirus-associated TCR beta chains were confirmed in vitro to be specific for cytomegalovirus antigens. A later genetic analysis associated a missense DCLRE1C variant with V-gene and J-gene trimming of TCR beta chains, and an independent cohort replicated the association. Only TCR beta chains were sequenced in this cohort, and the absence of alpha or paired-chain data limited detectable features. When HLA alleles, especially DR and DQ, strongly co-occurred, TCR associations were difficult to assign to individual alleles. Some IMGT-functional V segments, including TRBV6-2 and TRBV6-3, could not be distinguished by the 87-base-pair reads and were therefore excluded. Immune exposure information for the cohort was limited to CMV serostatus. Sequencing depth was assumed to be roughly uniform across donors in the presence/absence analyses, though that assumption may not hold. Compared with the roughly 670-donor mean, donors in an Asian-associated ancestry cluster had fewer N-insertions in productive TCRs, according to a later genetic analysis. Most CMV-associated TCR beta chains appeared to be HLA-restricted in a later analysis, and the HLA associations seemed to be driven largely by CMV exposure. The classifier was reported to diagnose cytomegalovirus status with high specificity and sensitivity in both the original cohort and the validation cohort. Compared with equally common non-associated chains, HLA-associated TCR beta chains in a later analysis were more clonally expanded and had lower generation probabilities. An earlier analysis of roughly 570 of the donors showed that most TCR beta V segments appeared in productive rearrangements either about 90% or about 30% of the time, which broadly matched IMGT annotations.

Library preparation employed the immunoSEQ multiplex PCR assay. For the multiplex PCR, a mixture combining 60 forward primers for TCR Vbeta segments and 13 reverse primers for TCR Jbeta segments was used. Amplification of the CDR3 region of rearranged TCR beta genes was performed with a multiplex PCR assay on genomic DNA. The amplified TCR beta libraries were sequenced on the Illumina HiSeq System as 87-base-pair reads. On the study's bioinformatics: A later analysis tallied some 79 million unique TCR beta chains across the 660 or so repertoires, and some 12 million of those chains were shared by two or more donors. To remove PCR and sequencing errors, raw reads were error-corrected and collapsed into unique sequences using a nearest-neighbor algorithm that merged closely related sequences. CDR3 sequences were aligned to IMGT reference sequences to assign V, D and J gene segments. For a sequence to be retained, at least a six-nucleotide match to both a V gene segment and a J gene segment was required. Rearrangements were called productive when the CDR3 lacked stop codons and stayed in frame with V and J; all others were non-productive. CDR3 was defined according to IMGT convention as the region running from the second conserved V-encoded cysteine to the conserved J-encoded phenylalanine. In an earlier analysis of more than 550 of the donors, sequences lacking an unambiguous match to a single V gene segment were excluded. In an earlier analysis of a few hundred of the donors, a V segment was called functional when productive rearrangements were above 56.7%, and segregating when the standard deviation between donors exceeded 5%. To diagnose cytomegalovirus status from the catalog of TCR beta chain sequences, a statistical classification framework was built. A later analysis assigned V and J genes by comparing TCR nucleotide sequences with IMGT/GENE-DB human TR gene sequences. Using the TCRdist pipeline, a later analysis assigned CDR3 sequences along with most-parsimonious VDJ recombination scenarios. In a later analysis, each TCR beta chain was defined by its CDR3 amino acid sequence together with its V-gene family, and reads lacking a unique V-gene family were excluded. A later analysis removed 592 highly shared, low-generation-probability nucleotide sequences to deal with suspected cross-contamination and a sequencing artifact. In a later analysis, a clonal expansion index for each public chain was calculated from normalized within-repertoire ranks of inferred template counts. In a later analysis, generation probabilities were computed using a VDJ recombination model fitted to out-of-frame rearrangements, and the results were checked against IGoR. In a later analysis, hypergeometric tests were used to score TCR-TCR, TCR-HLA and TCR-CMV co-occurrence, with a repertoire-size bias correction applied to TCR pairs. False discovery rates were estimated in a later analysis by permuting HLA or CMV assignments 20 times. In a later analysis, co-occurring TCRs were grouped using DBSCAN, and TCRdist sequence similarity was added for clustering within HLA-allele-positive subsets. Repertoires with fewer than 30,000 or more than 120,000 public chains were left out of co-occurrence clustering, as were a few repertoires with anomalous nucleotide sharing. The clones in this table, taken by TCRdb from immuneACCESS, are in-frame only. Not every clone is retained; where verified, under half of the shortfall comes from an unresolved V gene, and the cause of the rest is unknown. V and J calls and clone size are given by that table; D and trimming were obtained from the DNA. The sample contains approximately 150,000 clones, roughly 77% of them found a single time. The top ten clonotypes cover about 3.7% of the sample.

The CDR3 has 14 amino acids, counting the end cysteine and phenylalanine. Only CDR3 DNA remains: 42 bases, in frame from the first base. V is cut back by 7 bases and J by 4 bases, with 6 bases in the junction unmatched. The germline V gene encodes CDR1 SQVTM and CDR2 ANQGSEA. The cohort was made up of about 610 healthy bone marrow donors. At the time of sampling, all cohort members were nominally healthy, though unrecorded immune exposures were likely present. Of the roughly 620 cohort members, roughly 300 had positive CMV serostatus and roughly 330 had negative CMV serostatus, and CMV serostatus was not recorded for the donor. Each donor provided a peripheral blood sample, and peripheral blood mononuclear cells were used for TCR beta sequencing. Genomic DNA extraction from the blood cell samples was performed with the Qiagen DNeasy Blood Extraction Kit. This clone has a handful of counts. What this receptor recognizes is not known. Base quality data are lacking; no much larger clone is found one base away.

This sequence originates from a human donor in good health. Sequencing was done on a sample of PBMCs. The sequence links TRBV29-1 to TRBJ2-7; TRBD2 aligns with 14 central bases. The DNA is TGCAGCGCGGGGACTAGCGGGAGCTCGTACGAGCAGTACTTC. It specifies CSAGTSGSSYEQYF.